The following is a T cell receptor (beta chain) sequence with its context. The sample belongs to a study of T cell changes during pregnancy in multiple sclerosis. Trimming shortened V by 3 bases and J by 2 bases, and 8 bases separated the two germline ends. CDR1 and CDR2 from the germline V gene are LNHDA and SQIVND (reference sequence). CDR3 size: 14 residues. Using immunoSEQ multiplex PCR, the repertoire was profiled, and TCRdb retains in-frame clones only, with some absent. Seen here are roughly 99,000 clones, under 95% observed once, and the top ten hold more than 0.65%. The sample was peripheral blood, taken in the third trimester of pregnancy. The rearrangement links TRBV19 to TRBJ2-1; D is undetermined. The sequence was obtained from a female donor in good health, enrolled as a control in a pregnancy study. Here the CDR3 reads CASSMQATYNEQFF. CDR3 nucleotide sequence: TGTGCCAGTAGTATGCAGGCCACCTACAATGAGCAGTTCTTC.